This T cell receptor beta chain was documented in a study of CD8 T cells in ankylosing spondylitis. Study-wide findings and caveats: As reported, disease-linked clones showed significant enrichment in matched ankylosing spondylitis synovial fluid.

On this clonotype: Its antigen is undetermined.

The CDR3 covers 13 residues. After removal of 7 bases from V and 5 bases from J, the junction contained 4 bases not matched to a gene. Germline values: CDR1 DFQATT, CDR2 SNEGSKA (reference sequence). TCRdb used MiXCR to reprocess the 5' RACE reads, holding one entry per CDR3 protein. The sample records about 300,000 distinct CDR3 sequences, 11% being singletons. This receptor was identified in a female donor with ankylosing spondylitis or in good health (not recorded which). Sequencing used blood, either unsorted or a sorted T cell fraction (not recorded which). The V gene is TRBV20-1, the J gene TRBJ2-5, with 13 bases aligning to TRBD2. DNA of the CDR3: TGCAGTGGCAGACTAGCGGGAGGCGAGACCCAGTACTTC. This encodes CSGRLAGGETQYF.